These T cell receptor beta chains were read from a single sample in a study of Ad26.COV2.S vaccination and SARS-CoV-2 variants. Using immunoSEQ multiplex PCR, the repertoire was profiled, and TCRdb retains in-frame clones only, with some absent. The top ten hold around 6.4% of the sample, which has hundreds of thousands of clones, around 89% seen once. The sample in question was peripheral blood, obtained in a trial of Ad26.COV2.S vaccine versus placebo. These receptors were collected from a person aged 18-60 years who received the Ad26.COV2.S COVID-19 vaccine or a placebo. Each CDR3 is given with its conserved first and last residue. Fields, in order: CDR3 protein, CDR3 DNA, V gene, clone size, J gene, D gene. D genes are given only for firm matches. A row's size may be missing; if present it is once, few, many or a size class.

cdr3_aa: CASSFGILPWAFF
cdr3_nt: TGTGCCAGCAGCTTCGGTATACTGCCTTGGGCTTTCTTT
v_call: TRBV5-6
clone_size: -
j_call: TRBJ1-1
d_call: -

cdr3_aa: CASSLGGISGRVGEQFF
cdr3_nt: TGTGCCAGCAGTTTAGGTGGGATTAGCGGGAGGGTGGGTGAGCAGTTCTTC
v_call: TRBV28
clone_size: -
j_call: TRBJ2-1
d_call: TRBD2

cdr3_aa: CASSDNEKLFF
cdr3_nt: TGTGCCAGCAGTGACAATGAAAAACTGTTTTTT
v_call: TRBV25-1
clone_size: -
j_call: TRBJ1-4
d_call: -

cdr3_aa: CASSPPSGGWETQYF
cdr3_nt: TGTGCCAGCAGCCCTCCCTCGGGGGGCTGGGAGACCCAGTACTTC
v_call: TRBV11-2
clone_size: -
j_call: TRBJ2-5
d_call: -

cdr3_aa: CASSALGGDGLSYNSPLHF
cdr3_nt: TGTGCCAGCAGTGCGCTGGGGGGGGATGGACTATCCTATAATTCACCCCTCCACTTT
v_call: TRBV6-1
clone_size: -
j_call: TRBJ1-6
d_call: -

cdr3_aa: CASNKDRGHGYTF
cdr3_nt: TGTGCCAGCAACAAGGACAGGGGCCATGGCTACACCTTC
v_call: TRBV6-6
clone_size: once
j_call: TRBJ1-2
d_call: TRBD1

cdr3_aa: CASSSTVQGTEAFF
cdr3_nt: TGTGCCAGCAGTTCTACGGTACAGGGGACTGAAGCTTTCTTT
v_call: TRBV28
clone_size: -
j_call: TRBJ1-1
d_call: TRBD1

cdr3_aa: CASSLTRENTEAFF
cdr3_nt: TGCGCCAGCAGCTTGACACGGGAGAACACTGAAGCTTTCTTT
v_call: TRBV4-3
clone_size: -
j_call: TRBJ1-1
d_call: -

cdr3_aa: CASSIRAGNGEQYF
cdr3_nt: TGTGCCAGTAGTATAAGGGCAGGGAATGGCGAGCAGTACTTC
v_call: TRBV19
clone_size: -
j_call: TRBJ2-7
d_call: -

cdr3_aa: CASSTGLAGSYEQYF
cdr3_nt: TGTGCCAGCAGCACGGGACTAGCGGGCTCCTACGAGCAGTACTTC
v_call: TRBV5-4
clone_size: -
j_call: TRBJ2-7
d_call: TRBD2

cdr3_aa: CASSLHTGGPEFYGYTF
cdr3_nt: TGTGCCAGCAGCTTGCACACAGGGGGCCCAGAATTTTATGGCTACACCTTC
v_call: TRBV7-2
clone_size: -
j_call: TRBJ1-2
d_call: TRBD1

cdr3_aa: CASRSGGNAYNEQFF
cdr3_nt: TGTGCCAGCAGATCTGGCGGGAACGCCTACAATGAGCAGTTCTTC
v_call: TRBV5-4
clone_size: -
j_call: TRBJ2-1
d_call: -

cdr3_aa: CASSEIPDSSYEQYF
cdr3_nt: TGTGCCAGTAGTGAGATCCCGGACAGCTCCTACGAGCAGTACTTC
v_call: TRBV19
clone_size: -
j_call: TRBJ2-7
d_call: -

cdr3_aa: CASSLGQVEAFF
cdr3_nt: TGTGCCAGCAGCCTCGGACAGGTTGAAGCTTTCTTT
v_call: TRBV11-2
clone_size: -
j_call: TRBJ1-1
d_call: TRBD1

cdr3_aa: CAIMANYEQYF
cdr3_nt: TGTGCCATCATGGCCAACTACGAGCAGTACTTC
v_call: TRBV10-3
clone_size: -
j_call: TRBJ2-7
d_call: -

cdr3_aa: CASSPGKGARQPQHF
cdr3_nt: TGTGCCAGCTCACCGGGCAAGGGGGCCCGGCAGCCCCAGCATTTT
v_call: TRBV18
clone_size: -
j_call: TRBJ1-5
d_call: TRBD1

cdr3_aa: CASSFGQGAQGEAFF
cdr3_nt: TGTGCCAGCAGCTTCGGACAGGGGGCGCAGGGTGAAGCTTTCTTT
v_call: TRBV7-9
clone_size: -
j_call: TRBJ1-1
d_call: TRBD1

cdr3_aa: CASSFEGRLNQPQHF
cdr3_nt: TGTGCCAGCAGTTTCGAGGGACGGCTAAATCAGCCCCAGCATTTT
v_call: TRBV27
clone_size: -
j_call: TRBJ1-5
d_call: -

cdr3_aa: CASSPGQGYSADTQYF
cdr3_nt: TGTGCCAGCAGCCCGGGACAGGGGTATTCCGCAGATACGCAGTATTTT
v_call: TRBV5-8
clone_size: few
j_call: TRBJ2-3
d_call: TRBD1

cdr3_aa: CASSLGQGVGYEQFF
cdr3_nt: TGTGCCAGCAGCTTGGGACAGGGTGTAGGATATGAGCAGTTCTTC
v_call: TRBV7-2
clone_size: -
j_call: TRBJ2-1
d_call: TRBD1

cdr3_aa: CASRGTATQPQHF
cdr3_nt: TGTGCCAGCAGGGGGACAGCTACTCAGCCCCAGCATTTT
v_call: TRBV27
clone_size: -
j_call: TRBJ1-5
d_call: TRBD1

cdr3_aa: CASSLRPSSSYNEQFF
cdr3_nt: TGTGCCAGCAGCCTCCGCCCCTCTAGCTCCTACAATGAGCAGTTCTTC
v_call: TRBV7-6
clone_size: -
j_call: TRBJ2-1
d_call: -

cdr3_aa: CASSRTGVYEQYF
cdr3_nt: TGTGCCAGCAGTAGAACAGGGGTTTACGAGCAGTACTTC
v_call: TRBV27
clone_size: -
j_call: TRBJ2-7
d_call: TRBD1

cdr3_aa: CASSLGWDTATDTQYF
cdr3_nt: TGTGCCAGCAGCTTAGGGTGGGACACCGCCACAGATACGCAGTATTTT
v_call: TRBV11-3
clone_size: -
j_call: TRBJ2-3
d_call: -

cdr3_aa: CASRRRKEEAYEQYF
cdr3_nt: TGTGCCAGCAGGAGAAGAAAGGAGGAAGCCTACGAGCAGTACTTC
v_call: TRBV6-5
clone_size: few
j_call: TRBJ2-7
d_call: -

cdr3_aa: CATSGTDRKLYGYTF
cdr3_nt: TGTGCCACCAGCGGAACTGACAGAAAACTATATGGCTACACCTTC
v_call: TRBV15
clone_size: -
j_call: TRBJ1-2
d_call: -

cdr3_aa: CASSLGGGSYNEQFF
cdr3_nt: TGTGCCAGCAGCCTAGGGGGGGGCTCCTACAATGAGCAGTTCTTC
v_call: TRBV7-2
clone_size: -
j_call: TRBJ2-1
d_call: -

cdr3_aa: CASSQTLTEGRNQPQHF
cdr3_nt: TGTGCCAGCAGCCAGACACTTACCGAGGGTAGGAATCAGCCCCAGCATTTT
v_call: TRBV27
clone_size: few
j_call: TRBJ1-5
d_call: -

cdr3_aa: CASSWVGQVNYGYTF
cdr3_nt: TGTGCCAGCAGTTGGGTTGGACAGGTTAACTATGGCTACACCTTC
v_call: TRBV28
clone_size: -
j_call: TRBJ1-2
d_call: TRBD1